Here is one T cell receptor beta chain with its context. Genes and germline are mouse. The sequenced fragment ends 1 residue before the CDR3 boundary, so the rest is inferred from the germline J gene. This table comes from immunoSEQ multiplex PCR, and its TCRdb copy is limited to in-frame clones, with some not included. The sample yields under 6,000 clones, around 48% seen once. The sample comes from a study of tissue T cells after allogeneic stem cell transplantation. The time point is: mouse harvest day 7 after allogeneic transplant. Each mouse received 10^7 T-cell-depleted marrow cells plus 10^6 splenic CD5+ T cells by tail vein. V lost 1 base and J 1 base, leaving 7 bases between the germline ends. The CDR3 loop spans 14 amino acids. Germline loops: CDR1 SGHND, CDR2 FRSKSL.

The TCR originated in a female BALB/c mouse given C57BL/6 T cells with graft-versus-host disease after an allogeneic hematopoietic cell transplant. The material sequenced was gut tissue. This chain connects TRBV15 to TRBJ1-1; TRBD1 might be the D (6 bases). The CDR3: CASSLEQGNTEVFF. The sequenced part of the CDR3 DNA is TGTGCCAGCAGTTTAGAACAGGGAAACACAGAAGTCTTC.